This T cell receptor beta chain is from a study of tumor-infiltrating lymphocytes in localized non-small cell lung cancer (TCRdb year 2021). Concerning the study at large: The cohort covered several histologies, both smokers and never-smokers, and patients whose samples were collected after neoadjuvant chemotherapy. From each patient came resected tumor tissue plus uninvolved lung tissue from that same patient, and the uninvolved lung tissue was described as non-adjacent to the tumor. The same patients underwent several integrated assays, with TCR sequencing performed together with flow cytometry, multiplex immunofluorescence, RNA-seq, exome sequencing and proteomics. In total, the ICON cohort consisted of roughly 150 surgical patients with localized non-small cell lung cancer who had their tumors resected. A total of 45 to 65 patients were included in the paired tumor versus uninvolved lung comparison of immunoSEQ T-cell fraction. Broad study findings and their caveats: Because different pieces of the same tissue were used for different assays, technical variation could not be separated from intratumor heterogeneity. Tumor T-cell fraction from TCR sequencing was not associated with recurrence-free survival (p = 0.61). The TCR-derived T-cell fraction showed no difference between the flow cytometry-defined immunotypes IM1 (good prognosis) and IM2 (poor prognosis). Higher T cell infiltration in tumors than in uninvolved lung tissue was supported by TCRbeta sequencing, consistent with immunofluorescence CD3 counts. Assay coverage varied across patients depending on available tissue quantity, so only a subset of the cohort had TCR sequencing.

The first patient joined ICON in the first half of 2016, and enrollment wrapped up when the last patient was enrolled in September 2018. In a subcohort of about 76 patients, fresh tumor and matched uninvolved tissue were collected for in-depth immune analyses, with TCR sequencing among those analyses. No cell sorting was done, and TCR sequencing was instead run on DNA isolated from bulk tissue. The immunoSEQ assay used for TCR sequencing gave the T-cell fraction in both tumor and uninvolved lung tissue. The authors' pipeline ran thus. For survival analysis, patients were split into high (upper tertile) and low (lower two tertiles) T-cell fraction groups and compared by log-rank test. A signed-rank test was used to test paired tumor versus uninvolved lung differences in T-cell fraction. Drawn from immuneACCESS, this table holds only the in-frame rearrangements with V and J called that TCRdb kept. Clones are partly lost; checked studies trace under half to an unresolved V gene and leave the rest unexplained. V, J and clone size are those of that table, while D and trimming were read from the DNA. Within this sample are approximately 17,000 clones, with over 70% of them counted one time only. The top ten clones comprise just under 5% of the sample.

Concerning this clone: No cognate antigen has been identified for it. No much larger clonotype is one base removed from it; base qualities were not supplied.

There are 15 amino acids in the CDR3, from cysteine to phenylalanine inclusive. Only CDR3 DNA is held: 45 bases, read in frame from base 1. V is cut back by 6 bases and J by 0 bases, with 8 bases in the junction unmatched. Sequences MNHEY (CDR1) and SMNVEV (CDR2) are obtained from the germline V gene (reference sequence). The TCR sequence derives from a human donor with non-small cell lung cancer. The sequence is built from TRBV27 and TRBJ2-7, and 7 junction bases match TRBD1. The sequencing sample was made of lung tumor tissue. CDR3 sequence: CASRPRGTVSYEQYF. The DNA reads TGTGCCAGCAGACCAAGGGGGACAGTCTCCTACGAGCAGTACTTC.